This T cell receptor (beta chain) was sequenced during a study of radiation and T cells in renal cell carcinoma. Study-wide results and limits: No pretreatment tumor biopsies were available for baseline clonotypes. In blood, top tumor clones expanded by 2 weeks, shrinking by 4.

This clone was recorded once. What it binds is unknown. The CDR3 spans 15 residues. J gave up 4 bases and V 3 bases, and 8 bases lay outside the gene matches. Assay used: immunoSEQ multiplex PCR; TCRdb lists only in-frame clones, some missing. The sample has 65,000 or so clones; 60% to 85% are singletons. Time point given: blood 4 weeks post-SBRT, at nephrectomy. Treatment denoted: 15 Gy SBRT to primary tumor, nephrectomy 4 weeks later. Nephrectomy followed 15 Gy stereotactic body radiation by 4 weeks. The tumor was a clear cell renal cell carcinoma. This receptor was obtained from a man in his sixties with renal cell carcinoma. Sequenced here: blood, sampled from a patient whose treatment included radiotherapy and nephrectomy. The chain carries TRBV23-1 and TRBJ1-2, with 7 bases fitting TRBD1. TRBV23-1 is designated an ORF whose function remains uncertain. CDR3 loop: CASSHGDSTFYGYTF. The CDR3 DNA follows: TGCGCCAGCAGTCACGGGGACAGCACATTCTATGGCTACACCTTC.